These 25 T cell receptor beta chains were sequenced from one sample in a study of a mutant IDH1 vaccine in newly diagnosed glioma. As for time point: baseline, week 1 (first vaccination visit). Treatment reported: pre-vaccination baseline after standard-of-care therapy. Clones were sequenced by immunoSEQ multiplex PCR, and TCRdb holds only the in-frame ones, with some missing. The repertoire holds about 88,000 clones, roughly four fifths seen once, with 5.3% in the top ten. Material: PBMCs, obtained from a glioma patient treated with radiotherapy, temozolomide or both. The receptors derive from a middle-aged man with glioma. Some clones in this sample may be carry-over from other donors' samples.

This clone has only one observation. The genes are TRBV6-1 and TRBJ2-7; no definite D call. V was shortened by 0 bases and J by 4 bases, with 13 bases between the two germline ends. The CDR3 runs to 15 residues. Germline-derived CDR1 and CDR2 are MNHNS and SASEGT. The CDR3 spells CASSEAGGHIYEQYF. The CDR3 coding sequence is TGTGCCAGCAGTGAAGCAGGTGGGCACATTTACGAGCAGTACTTC.

Comment on this clone: A read error may account for a junction end that differs from germline. J is TRBJ2-7 and V is TRBV2; D ambiguous. In germline, CDR1 is SNHLY, CDR2 FYNNEI. The CDR3 runs 10 residues. The CDR3 is CASREGWQYF. In nucleotides, the CDR3 is TGTGCCAGCAGGGAAGGTTGGCAGTACTTC.

The chain combines TRBV13 with TRBJ2-5; D is possibly TRBD1 (6 bases). The CDR3 runs to 15 residues. Germline CDR1 reads PRHDT; CDR2 reads FYEKMQ (reference sequence). V dropped 3 bases and J dropped 4 bases, with 15 bases sitting between them. The CDR3 loop reads CASSFQRGGRETQYF. In DNA form, the CDR3 reads TGTGCCAGCAGCTTCCAACGAGGGGGTCGAGAGACCCAGTACTTC.

The chain employs TRBV7-9 and TRBJ1-1, with D unresolved. The germline V gene has CDR1 SEHNR and CDR2 FQNEAQ (reference sequence). This CDR3 spans 14 amino acids. V shed 2 bases and J shed 1 base, with 8 bases lying between them. As DNA, the CDR3 is TGTGCCAGCAGCTTAAAAGGATCGAACACTGAAGCTTTCTTT. Residues: CASSLKGSNTEAFF. Filled out from reference TRBV7-9 and TRBJ1-1, the complete variable domain reads DTGVSQNPRHKITKRGQNVTFRCDPISEHNRLYWYRQTLGQGPEFLTYFQNEAQLEKSRLLSDRFSAERPKGSFSTLEIQRTEQGDSAMYLCASSLKGSNTEAFFGQGTRLTVV.

The chain is built from TRBV6-1 and TRBJ1-1; D is unresolved. V was clipped by 4 bases and J by 7 bases, with 19 bases between them. This CDR3 has 15 amino acids. CDR1 is MNHNS and CDR2 is SASEGT in the germline V gene. This chain's CDR3 is CASSGRQPYRHEAFF. The DNA for the CDR3 is TGTGCCAGCAGTGGCCGCCAGCCCTATCGACATGAAGCTTTCTTT.

This chain connects TRBV29-1 to TRBJ2-3, with TRBD2 matching over 8 bases. Trimming took 8 bases from V and 5 from J; bases not matched to a gene: 6. CDR3 size: 12 residues. Germline values: CDR1 SQVTM, CDR2 ANQGSEA. As DNA, the CDR3 is TGCAGCTCGATCGGGGGGGGAGATACGCAGTATTTT. This encodes CSSIGGGDTQYF.

The chain joins TRBV5-4 to TRBJ1-2, with unresolved D. Trimming removed 0 bases from V and 8 bases from J, with 8 bases in between. This CDR3 contains 12 residues. The V gene's germline CDR1 is SGHNT and CDR2 YYREEE (reference sequence). The CDR3 DNA reads as TGTGCCAGCAGCTTGGACGGCCGGGGCTACACCTTC. It codes for CASSLDGRGYTF.

The rearrangement links TRBV6-5 to TRBJ1-1; D perhaps matches TRBD1 (6 bases). This CDR3 spans 15 amino acids. Germline V gene data show CDR1 as MNHEY and CDR2 as SVGAGI. Trimming left V 0 bases short and J 4 bases short, with 12 bases between. The CDR3 reads CASSYSGGLVTEAFF. The CDR3 DNA sequence: TGTGCCAGCAGTTACTCAGGGGGACTTGTCACTGAAGCTTTCTTT.

The chain is built from TRBV6-5 and TRBJ2-1; 10 bases match TRBD2. This CDR3 is 12 amino acids long. V was clipped by 5 bases and J by 14 bases; unmatched bases: 6. CDR1 and CDR2 (germline): MNHEY, SVGAGI. The CDR3 protein is CASSRLAGLEFF. CDR3 DNA: TGTGCCAGCAGTCGACTAGCGGGTCTTGAGTTCTTC.

The chain is built from TRBV29-1 and TRBJ2-7; D is possibly TRBD2 (6 bases). There are 14 residues in the CDR3. Germline CDR1 reads SQVTM; CDR2 reads ANQGSEA. V lost 7 bases, J lost 1 base, and 17 bases lay in between. The CDR3 region is CSASPPGRSYEQYF. The CDR3 DNA follows: TGCAGCGCCAGCCCTCCCGGGAGATCCTACGAGCAGTACTTC.

J is TRBJ1-2 and V is TRBV29-1; 10 bases are shared with TRBD1. The CDR3 runs to 12 residues. Germline trimming cut 6 bases from V and 4 bases from J; bases unmatched to any gene: 2. Germline assignment: CDR1 SQVTM and CDR2 ANQGSEA. CDR3 amino acids: CSVTGGAYGYTF. CDR3 sequence (DNA): TGCAGCGTGACAGGGGGCGCCTATGGCTACACCTTC. The full variable domain, with the rest looked up from reference TRBV29-1 and TRBJ1-2, is SAVISQKPSRDICQRGTSLTIQCQVDSQVTMMFWYRQQPGQSLTLIATANQGSEATYESGFVIDKFPISRPNLTFSTLTVSNMSPEDSSIYLCSVTGGAYGYTFGSGTRLTVV.

This chain uses TRBV6-1 with TRBJ2-7, with TRBD1 identical over 7 bases. Per the germline V gene, CDR1 is MNHNS and CDR2 is SASEGT. There are 15 residues in the CDR3. V trimming: 5 bases; J trimming: 0 bases; junction bases outside the gene matches: 7. CDR3 sequence (DNA): TGTGCCAGCAGTCCCTGGACAGGCTTCTCCTACGAGCAGTACTTC. This translates into CASSPWTGFSYEQYF.

The chain has TRBV19 and TRBJ1-4; the D gene is possibly TRBD1 (5 bases). CDR1 and CDR2 (germline): LNHDA, SQIVND (reference sequence). Trimming stripped 6 bases from V and 5 bases from J, with 16 bases between. The CDR3 consists of 15 residues. In DNA, the CDR3 is TGTGCCAGTAGCACTCCGGGACTGGCGAATGAAAAACTGTTTTTT. This codes for CASSTPGLANEKLFF. Full variable domain (remainder filled in from reference TRBV19 and TRBJ1-4): DGGITQSPKYLFRKEGQNVTLSCEQNLNHDAMYWYRQDPGQGLRLIYYSQIVNDFQKGDIAEGYSVSREKKESFPLTVTSAQKNPTAFYLCASSTPGLANEKLFFGSGTQLSVL.

This clone was seen a handful of times. The V gene is TRBV10-3, the J gene TRBJ1-2, with TRBD1 matching over 7 bases. CDR1 and CDR2 from the germline V gene are ENHRY and SYGVKD. There are 12 residues in the CDR3. CDR3 coding DNA: TGTGCGATCCAGGGGGAGGACTATGGCTACACCTTC. This translates into CAIQGEDYGYTF.

The CDR3 spells CAIKQDSYNSPLHF. The CDR3 nucleotides read TGTGCCATCAAACAGGACAGCTATAATTCACCCCTCCACTTT. The rearrangement links TRBV10-3 to TRBJ1-6; tentative D call: TRBD1 (6 bases). In germline, CDR1 is ENHRY, CDR2 SYGVKD. The CDR3 sequence is 14 residues long. V lost 7 bases and J lost 3, with 10 bases in between.

The rearrangement uses TRBV6-1 and TRBJ1-6; 8 positions match TRBD1. Germline loops: CDR1 MNHNS, CDR2 SASEGT. The CDR3 spans 15 residues. V lost 4 bases and J lost 7; bases outside the gene matches: 6. The CDR3 nucleotides read TGTGCCAGCAGTGCGGACAGGGTTAGCAATTCACCCCTCCACTTT. Protein: CASSADRVSNSPLHF.

The CDR3 bases are TGTGCCAGCAGTAGGTCGAACGAGCAGTACTTC. Protein product: CASSRSNEQYF. The gene calls are TRBV6-5 and TRBJ2-7; D is uncertain. CDR1 MNHEY and CDR2 SVGAGI come from the germline V gene. With 5 bases removed from V and 5 bases from J, the gap between germline ends came to 7 bases. The CDR3 loop spans 11 amino acids.

The J gene is TRBJ1-2, the V gene TRBV6-1; perhaps TRBD1 as D (6 bases). Looked up from germline, CDR1 is MNHNS and CDR2 is SASEGT. This CDR3 is built from 16 residues. V lost 3 bases and J lost 7, with 21 bases in between. CDR3 DNA sequence: TGTGCCAGCAGTGACTTAACAGAGGGGGGCCTCTCTGGCTACACCTTC. It encodes CASSDLTEGGLSGYTF.

The chain employs TRBV14 and TRBJ2-5; 14 nucleotides agree with TRBD2. The V gene end was trimmed by 4 bases and the J gene end by 4 bases; junction bases not matched to a gene: 2. The germline gives CDR1 SGHDN, CDR2 FVKESK. The CDR3 contains 15 residues. The CDR3 region has the DNA TGTGCCAGCAGCCTCGGGACTAGCGGGGGAGAGACCCAGTACTTC. It translates to CASSLGTSGGETQYF.

This clone was observed once. The chain uses TRBV7-2 and TRBJ1-2; D gene uncertain. The CDR3 runs 15 residues. V was clipped by 0 bases and J by 7 bases, with 15 bases between them. Germline V lookup: CDR1 SGHTA, CDR2 FQGNSA. The CDR3 loop reads CASSLAPGWYGGYTF. The CDR3 nucleotides read TGTGCCAGCAGCTTAGCGCCCGGATGGTATGGTGGCTACACCTTC.

The CDR3 sequence is CASSDPLRPEYF. CDR3 DNA: TGTGCCAGCAGCGACCCCCTGCGCCCCGAGTACTTC. V gene TRBV6-5 combines with J gene TRBJ2-5; unclear D gene. The germline V gene has CDR1 MNHEY and CDR2 SVGAGI. V lost 6 bases and J lost 12, with 17 bases in between. The CDR3 runs 12 residues.

V is TRBV2 and J is TRBJ1-6; 7 nucleotides match TRBD1. CDR1 is SNHLY, CDR2 FYNNEI, per germline. V gave up 5 bases and J gave up 9 bases; unmatched junction bases: 10. This CDR3 spans 15 amino acids. As DNA, the CDR3 is TGTGCCAGCAGTCCTCGACAGGGAATTACTTCACCCCTCCACTTT. Translation gives CASSPRQGITSPLHF.

The V gene is TRBV9, the J gene TRBJ2-5; 7 bases map to TRBD2. There are 15 residues in the CDR3. J lost 7 bases, V lost 0 bases, and 9 bases had no gene match. From germline, CDR1 is SGDLS and CDR2 YYNGEE. The CDR3 region has the DNA TGTGCCAGCAGCGTAGCGGGGGGTGACTGGGCGACCCAGTACTTC. Translation gives CASSVAGGDWATQYF.

J is TRBJ2-7 and V is TRBV5-5; D tentatively reads TRBD1 or TRBD2 (5 bases each). Germline loops: CDR1 SGHKS, CDR2 YYEKEE (reference sequence). The CDR3 contains 18 residues. Trimming left V 0 bases short and J 2 bases short, with 21 bases between. CDR3: CASSLVVLVGTGPYEQYF. Here the CDR3 DNA reads TGTGCCAGCAGCTTGGTAGTGTTGGTTGGGACCGGACCCTACGAGCAGTACTTC. Complete variable domain (other parts from reference TRBV5-5 and TRBJ2-7): DAGVTQSPTHLIKTRGQQVTLRCSPISGHKSVSWYQQVLGQGPQFIFQYYEKEERGRGNFPDRFSARQFPNYSSELNVNALLLGDSALYLCASSLVVLVGTGPYEQYFGPGTRLTVT.

This clone was detected only once. The chain combines TRBV20-1 with TRBJ2-3, with 7 bases that match TRBD2. Germline V gene data show CDR1 as DFQATT and CDR2 as SNEGSKA (reference sequence). The J segment lost 9 bases and the V segment lost 6 bases, leaving 6 bases of the junction unmatched. The CDR3 runs 11 residues. CDR3 sequence reads: CSAKRGDTQYF. The CDR3, as DNA: TGCAGTGCAAAGCGGGGCGACACGCAGTATTTT.